These 14 T cell receptor beta chains were all obtained from the same sample, sequenced in a study of blood T cell repertoires in COVID-19. Profiled with immunoSEQ multiplex PCR; TCRdb holds only in-frame clones, not every one. The sample has fewer than 250,000 clones, around 81% seen once. The specimen was PBMCs or T cells enriched from blood (not recorded which). The receptor source for this set is a woman between 45 and 65 years old with acute COVID-19.

V gene TRBV18 combines with J gene TRBJ2-3; 14 positions agree with TRBD2. Losses at the gene ends were 3 bases for V and 3 bases for J; bases not matched to a gene: 8. The germline V gene has CDR1 KGHSH and CDR2 LQKENI. This CDR3 region has 18 residues. The CDR3 sequence: CASSPRGLAGGKTDTQYF. CDR3 in DNA: TGTGCCAGCTCACCGCGTGGACTAGCGGGAGGAAAGACAGATACGCAGTATTTT.

This clone appeared a few times. The chain is built from TRBV28 and TRBJ1-6, with D hard to call. The CDR3 spans 16 residues. V lost 1 base to trimming and J lost 6 bases, with 13 bases between them. Germline loops: CDR1 MDHEN, CDR2 SYDVKM. Here the CDR3 reads CASSLLVSLSNSPLHF. In DNA, the CDR3 is TGTGCCAGCAGTTTATTGGTGTCTTTGAGTAATTCACCCCTCCACTTT.

This chain connects TRBV19 to TRBJ2-7; 7 positions agree with TRBD2. Germline V gene data show CDR1 as LNHDA and CDR2 as SQIVND (reference sequence). The junction had 11 bases not matched to a gene; V was cut back by 4 bases and J by 2 bases. The CDR3 runs 16 residues. The CDR3 coding sequence is TGTGCCAGTAGTACCGATAGCGGGTTCCTTCCCTACGAGCAGTACTTC. Residues: CASSTDSGFLPYEQYF. The full variable domain, completed using reference TRBV19 and TRBJ2-7, is DGGITQSPKYLFRKEGQNVTLSCEQNLNHDAMYWYRQDPGQGLRLIYYSQIVNDFQKGDIAEGYSVSREKKESFPLTVTSAQKNPTAFYLCASSTDSGFLPYEQYFGPGTRLTVT.

The genes are TRBV19 and TRBJ2-1, with TRBD1 matching 9 bases. Germline assignment: CDR1 LNHDA and CDR2 SQIVND (reference sequence). With V trimmed by 8 bases and J by 9 bases, 8 bases remained unmatched. The CDR3 is made up of 13 amino acids. CDR3 DNA sequence: TGTGCCAGTCGGCTACAGGGGGCGCGTGAGCAGTTCTTC. Its translation: CASRLQGAREQFF.

The chain is built from TRBV6-6 and TRBJ2-4; D gene ambiguous. The length of the CDR3 is 13 residues. V lost 7 bases to trimming and J lost 1 base, with 8 bases between them. Germline V CDR1 and CDR2: MNHNY, SVGAGI (reference sequence). DNA for the CDR3: TGTGCCAGCACTTGGGCGGCCAAAAACATTCAGTACTTC. Translating gives CASTWAAKNIQYF.

The rearrangement joins TRBV27 to TRBJ2-7; 10 positions match TRBD1. The CDR3 runs 15 residues. Germline V gene data show CDR1 as MNHEY and CDR2 as SMNVEV (reference sequence). Trimming removed 6 bases from V and 6 bases from J; junction bases left unmatched: 11. The CDR3 is CASRGFGTGASEQYF. The DNA for the CDR3 is TGTGCCAGCAGGGGGTTTGGGACAGGGGCGTCCGAGCAGTACTTC.

The chain recombines TRBV28 with TRBJ2-5, with 9 bases that match TRBD2. V trimming: 5 bases; J trimming: 3 bases; junction bases outside the gene matches: 7. CDR1 and CDR2 (germline): MDHEN, SYDVKM. This CDR3 has 15 amino acids. Here the CDR3 DNA reads TGTGCCAGCAGTAATAGCGGGGGCGGAAAAGAGACCCAGTACTTC. It encodes CASSNSGGGKETQYF.

A note on this clone: A clone one base away is much larger, so this may be a read error. This chain joins TRBV28 and TRBJ1-1; D remains ambiguous. Germline CDR1 MDHEN, CDR2 SYDVKM. V lost 2 bases to trimming and J lost 0 bases, with 13 bases between them. The CDR3 is 16 residues long. CDR3 nucleotide sequence: TGTGCCAGCAGTTTAAGGGTCGGGAGGTTGAACACTGAAGCTTTCTTT. Translated: CASSLRVGRLNTEAFF.

The chain is built from TRBV7-2 and TRBJ2-3; TRBD2 matches at 10 bases. Germline V gene sequence: CDR1 SGHTA, CDR2 FQGNSA. V gave up 2 bases and J gave up 3 bases; unmatched junction bases: 5. The CDR3 is 16 amino acids. The CDR3 bases are TGTGCCAGCAGCTTAAGGGCTAGCGGGGGAACAGATACGCAGTATTTT. Protein: CASSLRASGGTDTQYF.

This clone was detected a few times. The V gene is TRBV10-2, the J gene TRBJ1-1; TRBD1 might be the D (5 bases). This CDR3 is built from 13 residues. V gave up 9 bases and J gave up 0 bases, with 11 bases separating them. Germline V gives CDR1 WSHSY, CDR2 SAAADI. The CDR3: CASYRFMNTEAFF. CDR3 DNA sequence: TGCGCCAGTTACAGGTTTATGAACACTGAAGCTTTCTTT.

The gene calls are TRBV3-1 (or the pseudogene TRBV3-2) and TRBJ2-7; TRBD2 agrees at 8 bases. The germline V gene has CDR1 LGHDT and CDR2 YNNKEL (reference sequence). V shed 4 bases and J 4 bases; nucleotides not matched to a gene: 9. The CDR3 is 15 amino acids. The CDR3 here is CASSRSGGKGYEQYF. As DNA, the CDR3 is TGTGCCAGCAGCCGCAGCGGGGGCAAGGGATACGAGCAGTACTTC.

The chain uses TRBV18 and TRBJ2-3, with a weak D call TRBD1 (5 bases). CDR1 is KGHSH and CDR2 is LQKENI in the germline V gene. V was clipped by 6 bases and J by 3 bases, with 19 bases between them. The CDR3 runs 16 residues. CDR3 sequence reads: CASSRSPRAMTDTQYF. For the CDR3, the DNA is TGTGCCAGCTCCCGTAGTCCCAGGGCTATGACAGATACGCAGTATTTT.

The rearrangement links TRBV18 to TRBJ2-7, with TRBD1 identical over 9 bases. Germline V gene data show CDR1 as KGHSH and CDR2 as LQKENI. V gave up 4 bases and J gave up 4 bases; unmatched junction bases: 5. This CDR3 region has 14 residues. The CDR3: CASSLDRGTYEQYF. In DNA form, the CDR3 reads TGTGCCAGCTCACTGGACAGGGGTACGTACGAGCAGTACTTC.

This chain connects TRBV4-2 to TRBJ2-1, with a weak D call TRBD2 (5 bases). The germline V gene encodes CDR1 LGHNA and CDR2 YNFKEQ. This CDR3 spans 15 amino acids. The germline V and J ends were trimmed by 3 bases and 10 bases, with 19 bases remaining between them. The CDR3 DNA is TGTGCCAGCAGCCAGTTAGGTGAGGGTAGCAGGGAGCAGTTCTTC. This encodes CASSQLGEGSREQFF.